This TCR beta chain emerged from a study of T cells in localized non-small cell lung cancer. This CDR3 contains 19 residues. Germline lookup yields CDR1 SEHNR and CDR2 FQNEAQ (reference sequence). V was pared by 3 bases and J by 5 bases, with 26 bases between. Sequencing was performed with immunoSEQ multiplex PCR; in TCRdb, only in-frame clones are kept and a portion is missing. The sample yields around 30,000 clones, 94% seen once. The chain combines TRBV7-9 with TRBJ1-5; a weak D match, TRBD1 (5 bases). The sample consisted of peripheral blood, taken before any cancer treatment. This TCR derives from a woman aged 35 to 70 with stage I lung adenocarcinoma. The CDR3 DNA sequence: TGTGCCAGCAGCTTCCCCCCCCTCCCCGGTCGGGGGGAGGATCAGCCCCAGCATTTT. This codes for CASSFPPLPGRGEDQPQHF.